This TCR beta chain was observed in a study of blood T cell repertoires in COVID-19. This CDR3 has 12 amino acids. V gave up 3 bases and J gave up 11 bases; unmatched junction bases: 6. The V gene's germline CDR1 is LGHDT and CDR2 YNNKEL (reference sequence). TCRdb's table, derived via immunoSEQ multiplex PCR, lists solely in-frame clones and lacks some. The repertoire has 45,000 or so clones, 82% of them found once; the top ten carry around 4.4%. This TCR was sampled from a woman aged 70-85 years with acute or convalescent COVID-19. The chain links TRBV3-1 (or the pseudogene TRBV3-2) to TRBJ1-2; 7 nucleotides align to TRBD1. Sequenced input: peripheral blood. The CDR3 nucleotides are TGTGCCAGCAGCCACCCGACAGGGACTTACACCTTC. This translates into CASSHPTGTYTF.